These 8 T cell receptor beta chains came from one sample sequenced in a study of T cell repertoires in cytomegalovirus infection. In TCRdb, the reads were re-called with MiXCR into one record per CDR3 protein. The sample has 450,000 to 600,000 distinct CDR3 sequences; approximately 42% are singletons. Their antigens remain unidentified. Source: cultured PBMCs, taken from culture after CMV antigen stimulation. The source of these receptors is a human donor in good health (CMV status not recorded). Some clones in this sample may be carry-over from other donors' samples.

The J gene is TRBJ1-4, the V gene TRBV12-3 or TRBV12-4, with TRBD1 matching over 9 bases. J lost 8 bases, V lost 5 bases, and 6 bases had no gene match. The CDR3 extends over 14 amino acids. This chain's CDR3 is CASSRGQGGEKLFF. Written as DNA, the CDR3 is TGTGCCAGCAGTCGGGGACAGGGAGGAGAAAAACTGTTTTTT.

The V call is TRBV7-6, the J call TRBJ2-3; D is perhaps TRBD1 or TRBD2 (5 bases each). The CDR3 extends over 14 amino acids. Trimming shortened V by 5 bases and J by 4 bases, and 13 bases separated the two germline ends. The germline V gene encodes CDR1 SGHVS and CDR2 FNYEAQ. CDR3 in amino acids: CASSARDPPDTQYF. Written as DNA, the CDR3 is TGTGCCAGCAGCGCCCGGGACCCGCCAGATACGCAGTATTTT.

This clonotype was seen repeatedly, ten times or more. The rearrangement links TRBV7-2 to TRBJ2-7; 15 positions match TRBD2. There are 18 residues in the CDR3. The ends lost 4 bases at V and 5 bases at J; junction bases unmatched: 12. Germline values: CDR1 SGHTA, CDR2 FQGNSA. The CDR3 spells CASSYGTSGRRLGNEQYF. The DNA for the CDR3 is TGTGCCAGCAGCTACGGGACTAGCGGGAGGCGACTGGGGAACGAGCAGTACTTC.

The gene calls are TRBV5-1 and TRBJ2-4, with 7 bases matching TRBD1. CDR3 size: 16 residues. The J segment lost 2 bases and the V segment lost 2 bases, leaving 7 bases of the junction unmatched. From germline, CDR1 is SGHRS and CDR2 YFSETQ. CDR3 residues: CASSFRGGPTKNIQYF. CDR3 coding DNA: TGCGCCAGCAGCTTTAGAGGGGGCCCGACCAAAAACATTCAGTACTTC.

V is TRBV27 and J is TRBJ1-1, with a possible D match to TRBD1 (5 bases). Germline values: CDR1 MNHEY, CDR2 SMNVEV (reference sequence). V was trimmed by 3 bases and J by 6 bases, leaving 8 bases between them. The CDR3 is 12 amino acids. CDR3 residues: CASSFVGAEAFF. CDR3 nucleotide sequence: TGTGCCAGCAGTTTTGTAGGGGCTGAAGCTTTCTTT.

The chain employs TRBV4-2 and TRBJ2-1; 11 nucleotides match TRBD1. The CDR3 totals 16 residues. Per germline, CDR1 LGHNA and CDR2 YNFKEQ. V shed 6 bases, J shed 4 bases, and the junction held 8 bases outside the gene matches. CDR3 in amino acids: CASRQTGTGGYNEQFF. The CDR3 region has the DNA TGTGCCAGCAGGCAGACCGGGACAGGGGGGTACAATGAGCAGTTCTTC.

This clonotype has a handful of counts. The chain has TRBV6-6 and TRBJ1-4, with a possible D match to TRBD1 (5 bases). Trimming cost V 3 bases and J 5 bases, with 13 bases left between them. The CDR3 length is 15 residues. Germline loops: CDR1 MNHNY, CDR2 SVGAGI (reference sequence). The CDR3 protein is CASSYRPGRNEKLFF. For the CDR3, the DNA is TGTGCCAGCAGTTATAGGCCAGGGCGAAATGAAAAACTGTTTTTT.

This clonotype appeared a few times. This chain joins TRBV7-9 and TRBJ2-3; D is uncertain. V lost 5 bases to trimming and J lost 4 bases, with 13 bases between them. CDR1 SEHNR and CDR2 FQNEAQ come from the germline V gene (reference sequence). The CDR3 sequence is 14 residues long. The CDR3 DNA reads TGTGCCAGCAGCGCCCCCCTAGAGGCAGATACGCAGTATTTT. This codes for CASSAPLEADTQYF.